This is a list of T cell receptor beta chains from one sample in a study of T cells in Graves' hyperthyroidism and ophthalmopathy. A single record per CDR3 protein comes from TCRdb applying MiXCR to the multiplex PCR reads. The sample lists about 360,000 distinct CDR3 sequences, about 13% seen once, with about 9.1% in the top ten. Sample: blood. The receptors were sampled from a woman between 18 and 30 years old with Graves' hyperthyroidism. Each CDR3 is given with its conserved first and last residue. The D gene is left open where the match is weak. The size field is filled for only some rows; it gives once, few, many or a size class.

-	TRBJ2-5	TRBV7-9	many	CASSERGRETQYF	TGTGCCAGCAGCGAACGGGGGCGGGAGACCCAGTACTTC
-	TRBJ1-1	TRBV7-9	many	CASSGTPGSMNTEAFF	TGTGCCAGCAGCGGGACCCCGGGGTCCATGAACACTGAAGCTTTCTTT
-	TRBJ2-5	TRBV24-1	many	CATSDLMGEQETQYF	TGTGCCACCAGTGATTTGATGGGGGAACAAGAGACCCAGTACTTC
-	TRBJ2-3	TRBV4-3	few	CASSQDRQTNTQYF	TGCGCCAGCAGCCAAGATAGGCAGACCAATACGCAGTATTTT
TRBD1	TRBJ1-6	TRBV3-1	many	CASSRRQGNTYNSPLHF	TGTGCCAGCAGCCGCAGACAGGGGAACACCTATAATTCACCCCTCCACTTT
-	TRBJ1-6	TRBV27	few	CASNPGRLNSPLHF	TGTGCCAGCAACCCGGGACGGCTTAATTCACCCCTCCACTTT
-	TRBJ2-7	TRBV29-1	many	CSVAGTGEAPYEQYF	TGCAGCGTCGCAGGGACGGGCGAAGCCCCCTACGAGCAGTACTTC
-	TRBJ1-2	TRBV12-3/TRBV12-4	many	CASSLTGIRGYTF	TGTGCCAGCAGTCTTACAGGGATAAGGGGCTACACCTTC
-	TRBJ2-7	TRBV27	many	CASRQGRYEQYF	TGTGCCAGCCGCCAGGGGAGGTACGAGCAGTACTTC
TRBD1	TRBJ1-2	TRBV7-8	many	CASSFSGGAGYTF	TGTGCCAGCAGCTTTTCAGGGGGCGCAGGCTACACCTTC
TRBD1	TRBJ2-7	TRBV14	few	CASSTQGAGEQYF	TGTGCCAGCAGCACACAGGGGGCTGGGGAGCAGTACTTC
-	TRBJ2-3	TRBV10-1	-	CASSESLGGEDTQYF	TGCGCCAGCAGTGAGTCTCTAGGAGGGGAAGATACGCAGTATTTT
-	TRBJ2-7	TRBV28	-	CASTSPRSWSSYEQYF	TGTGCCAGCACCTCACCGAGGTCTTGGAGCTCCTACGAGCAGTACTTC
-	TRBJ2-7	TRBV20-1	few	CSARAFQGLHEQYF	TGCAGTGCTAGAGCTTTTCAGGGGCTCCACGAGCAGTACTTC
-	TRBJ2-3	TRBV20-1	many	CSAALALGTDTQYF	TGCAGTGCCGCCCTAGCGTTAGGCACAGATACGCAGTATTTT
-	TRBJ2-1	TRBV20-1	many	CSARDQTPYNEQFF	TGCAGTGCTAGAGATCAAACGCCGTACAATGAGCAGTTCTTC
-	TRBJ2-2	TRBV6-1	many	CASTLNELSGELFF	TGTGCCAGCACACTAAACGAGTTGAGCGGGGAGCTGTTTTTT
-	TRBJ1-5	TRBV28	many	CASSLLLQPNQPQHF	TGTGCCAGCAGTTTACTATTACAGCCCAATCAGCCCCAGCATTTT
TRBD2	TRBJ2-2	TRBV5-5	many	CASSLGLAGTNTGELFF	TGTGCCAGCAGCTTGGGACTAGCGGGGACAAACACCGGGGAGCTGTTTTTT
-	TRBJ1-4	TRBV20-1	many	CSARDDRDGDEKLFF	TGCAGTGCTAGAGACGACCGGGACGGGGATGAAAAACTGTTTTTT
TRBD1	TRBJ1-2	TRBV20-1	many	CSASRRDRAEGGYTF	TGCAGTGCTAGCCGCAGGGACAGGGCGGAGGGTGGCTACACCTTC
TRBD1	TRBJ2-2	TRBV5-5	-	CASSGQDTGELFF	TGTGCCAGCAGTGGACAGGACACCGGGGAGCTGTTTTTT
-	TRBJ1-2	TRBV20-1	many	CSARDFPSHYGYTF	TGCAGTGCTAGAGATTTCCCCAGCCACTATGGCTACACCTTC
-	TRBJ1-1	TRBV20-1	few	CSANQGPEAFF	TGCAGTGCCAATCAGGGACCTGAAGCTTTCTTT
-	TRBJ2-1	TRBV24-1	many	CATSHENEQFF	TGTGCCACCAGCCACGAAAATGAGCAGTTCTTC
TRBD1	TRBJ1-5	TRBV19	many	CASRGQGESNQPQHF	TGTGCCAGTAGGGGACAGGGCGAAAGCAATCAGCCCCAGCATTTT
TRBD2	TRBJ2-7	TRBV27	many	CASRPTSDSYEQYF	TGTGCCAGCAGGCCGACTAGCGACTCCTACGAGCAGTACTTC
-	TRBJ2-1	TRBV5-1	many	CASSFDYNEQFF	TGCGCCAGCAGCTTCGACTACAATGAGCAGTTCTTC
-	TRBJ1-5	TRBV2	many	CASSVEGNNQPQHF	TGTGCCAGCAGTGTAGAAGGAAATAATCAGCCCCAGCATTTT
TRBD1	TRBJ1-4	TRBV27	many	CASSLIGQGVEKLFF	TGTGCCAGCAGTTTAATAGGACAGGGGGTTGAAAAACTGTTTTTT
-	TRBJ2-1	TRBV4-3	many	CASSQEVGGTSYNEQFF	TGCGCCAGCAGCCAAGAGGTCGGTGGGACCTCCTACAATGAGCAGTTCTTC
-	TRBJ1-4	TRBV29-1	many	CSVGKSDNEKLFF	TGCAGCGTTGGAAAGTCAGATAATGAAAAACTGTTTTTT
-	TRBJ1-5	TRBV12-3/TRBV12-4	many	CASSPQFSYQPQHF	TGTGCCAGCAGTCCCCAGTTCTCTTATCAGCCCCAGCATTTT
-	TRBJ2-1	TRBV2	-	CASGQGIGNEQFF	TGTGCCAGCGGGCAAGGGATTGGGAATGAGCAGTTCTTC
TRBD2	TRBJ2-1	TRBV11-2	-	CASSPLSGGAYNEQFF	TGTGCCAGCAGCCCCCTTAGCGGGGGGGCCTACAATGAGCAGTTCTTC
-	TRBJ1-2	TRBV19	-	CATGIVGGEDYGYTF	TGTGCCACCGGGATTGTGGGGGGCGAAGACTATGGCTACACCTTC
-	TRBJ2-1	TRBV9	many	CASSSRPEGLPHNEQFF	TGTGCCAGCAGCTCGCGCCCGGAGGGATTACCTCACAATGAGCAGTTCTTC
-	TRBJ2-1	TRBV7-9	many	CASSLATDGEQFF	TGTGCCAGCAGCTTAGCCACGGATGGTGAGCAGTTCTTC
-	TRBJ2-3	TRBV7-6	few	CANSSAGDTQYF	TGTGCCAACAGCTCGGCTGGAGATACGCAGTATTTT
-	TRBJ2-5	TRBV3-1	many	CASSQTQGLMQETQYF	TGTGCCAGCAGCCAAACTCAGGGACTGATGCAAGAGACCCAGTACTTC
-	TRBJ2-2	TRBV7-2	many	CASSLVGAGELFF	TGTGCCAGCAGCTTAGTAGGGGCTGGGGAGCTGTTTTTT
TRBD1	TRBJ1-1	TRBV29-1	many	CSVILRQGVISMNTEAFF	TGCAGCGTTATCTTAAGACAGGGCGTCATATCCATGAACACTGAAGCTTTCTTT
-	TRBJ1-2	TRBV20-1	-	CSARDIALRQWGYGYTF	TGCAGTGCTAGAGATATCGCCCTTAGACAGTGGGGTTATGGCTACACCTTC
-	TRBJ1-2	TRBV7-9	many	CASSPNGYGYTF	TGTGCCAGCAGCCCAAACGGGTATGGCTACACCTTC
TRBD2	TRBJ2-3	TRBV12-3/TRBV12-4	many	CASSSPSGGVGDTQYF	TGTGCCAGCAGTTCGCCTAGCGGGGGGGTGGGAGATACGCAGTATTTT
TRBD1	TRBJ1-5	TRBV10-2	few	CASRATGTNQPQHF	TGCGCCAGCAGGGCGACAGGGACCAATCAGCCCCAGCATTTT
-	TRBJ2-3	TRBV11-3	many	CASSVSPGDTQYF	TGTGCCAGCAGCGTCTCGCCAGGTGATACGCAGTATTTT
TRBD1	TRBJ2-5	TRBV13	-	CASSLQGALRETQYF	TGTGCCAGCAGCTTACAGGGGGCGCTTCGTGAGACCCAGTACTTC
TRBD2	TRBJ2-5	TRBV10-2	-	CASSFSGLAGGSGETQYF	TGCGCCAGCAGTTTCTCCGGACTAGCGGGAGGCTCTGGAGAGACCCAGTACTTC
TRBD1	TRBJ1-1	TRBV6-1	many	CASARQGGMNTEAFF	TGTGCCAGCGCCCGTCAGGGGGGGATGAACACTGAAGCTTTCTTT
TRBD1	TRBJ2-3	TRBV7-3	many	CASSLGQGWEDTQYF	TGTGCCAGCAGCCTGGGACAGGGTTGGGAAGATACGCAGTATTTT
-	TRBJ1-1	TRBV7-3	many	CASSLGGGQNTEAFF	TGTGCCAGCAGCCTTGGTGGGGGCCAGAACACTGAAGCTTTCTTT
-	TRBJ2-1	TRBV6-1	few	CASSYVSSYNEQFF	TGTGCCAGCAGTTATGTTAGCTCCTACAATGAGCAGTTCTTC
TRBD2	TRBJ2-7	TRBV11-2	many	CASSLGTSGTRSRTYEQYF	TGTGCCAGCAGCTTGGGGACTAGCGGGACCCGATCGAGGACCTACGAGCAGTACTTC
TRBD1	TRBJ1-1	TRBV15	-	CATSRDRRNTEAFF	TGTGCCACCAGCAGGGACAGGAGGAACACTGAAGCTTTCTTT
-	TRBJ2-2	TRBV11-2	-	CASSPSTSEAFGTGELFF	TGTGCCAGCAGCCCCAGTACGTCGGAGGCCTTTGGGACCGGGGAGCTGTTTTTT
-	TRBJ1-1	TRBV10-3	many	CAIQTQWNTEAFF	TGTGCCATCCAGACCCAGTGGAACACTGAAGCTTTCTTT
-	TRBJ1-1	TRBV6-1	-	CASSSQEGAFF	TGTGCCAGCAGTTCACAGGAGGGGGCTTTCTTT
-	TRBJ1-1	TRBV6-1	-	CASSENWAVRTEAFF	TGTGCCAGCAGTGAAAATTGGGCTGTACGCACGGAAGCTTTCTTT